This TCR beta chain was documented in a study of blood T cell repertoires in COVID-19. Study-level background: The study drew acute and convalescent COVID-19 samples from the United States, Italy and Spain. Nucleic acid was either cDNA or gDNA, and it came from T cells, B-cell-depleted T cells, or PBMCs.

Profiled with immunoSEQ multiplex PCR; TCRdb holds only in-frame clones, not every one. This table has approximately 260,000 clones, about nine tenths appearing once. Deletions cut 7 bases from V and 1 base from J, with 14 bases between. Looked up from germline, CDR1 is MNHEY and CDR2 is SMNVEV (reference sequence). The CDR3 extends over 14 amino acids. The chain joins TRBV27 to TRBJ2-7; TRBD1 is a possible D gene (6 bases). This receptor was taken from a man aged 50 or older with acute or convalescent COVID-19. The sequencing input was peripheral blood. The CDR3 nucleotides read TGTGCCAGCACCCACCAAGGGGGTTCCTACGAGCAGTACTTC. Protein sequence: CASTHQGGSYEQYF.